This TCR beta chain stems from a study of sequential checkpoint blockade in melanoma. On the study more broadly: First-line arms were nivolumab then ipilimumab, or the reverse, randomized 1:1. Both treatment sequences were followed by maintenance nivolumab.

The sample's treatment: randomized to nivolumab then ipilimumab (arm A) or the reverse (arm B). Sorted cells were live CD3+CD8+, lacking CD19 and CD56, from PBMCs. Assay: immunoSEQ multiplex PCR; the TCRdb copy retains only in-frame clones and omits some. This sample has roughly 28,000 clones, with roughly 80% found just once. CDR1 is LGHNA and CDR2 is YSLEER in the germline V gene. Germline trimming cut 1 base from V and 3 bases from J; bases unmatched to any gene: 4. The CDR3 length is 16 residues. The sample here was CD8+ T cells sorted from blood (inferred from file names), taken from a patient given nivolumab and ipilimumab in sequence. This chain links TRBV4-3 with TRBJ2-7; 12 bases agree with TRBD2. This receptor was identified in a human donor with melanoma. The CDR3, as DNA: TGCGCCAGCAGCCAAGTTGCTAGCGGGGGGGTCTACGAGCAGTACTTC. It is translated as CASSQVASGGVYEQYF.